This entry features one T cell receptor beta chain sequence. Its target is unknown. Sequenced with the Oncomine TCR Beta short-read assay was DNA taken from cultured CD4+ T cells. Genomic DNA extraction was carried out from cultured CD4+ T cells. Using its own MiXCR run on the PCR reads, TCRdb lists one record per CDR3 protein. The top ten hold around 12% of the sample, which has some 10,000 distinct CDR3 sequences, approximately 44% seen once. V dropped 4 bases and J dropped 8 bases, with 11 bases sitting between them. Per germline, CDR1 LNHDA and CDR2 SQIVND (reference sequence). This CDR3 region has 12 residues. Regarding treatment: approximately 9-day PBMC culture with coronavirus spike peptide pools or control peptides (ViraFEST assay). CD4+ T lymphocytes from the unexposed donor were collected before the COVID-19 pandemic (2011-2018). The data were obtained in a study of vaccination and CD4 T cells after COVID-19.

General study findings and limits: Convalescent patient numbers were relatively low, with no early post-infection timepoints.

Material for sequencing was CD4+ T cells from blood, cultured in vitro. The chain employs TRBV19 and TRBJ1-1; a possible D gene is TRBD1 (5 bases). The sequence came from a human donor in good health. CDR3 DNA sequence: TGTGCCAGTAGTACCCAGGGAAACGAAGCTTTCTTT. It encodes CASSTQGNEAFF.